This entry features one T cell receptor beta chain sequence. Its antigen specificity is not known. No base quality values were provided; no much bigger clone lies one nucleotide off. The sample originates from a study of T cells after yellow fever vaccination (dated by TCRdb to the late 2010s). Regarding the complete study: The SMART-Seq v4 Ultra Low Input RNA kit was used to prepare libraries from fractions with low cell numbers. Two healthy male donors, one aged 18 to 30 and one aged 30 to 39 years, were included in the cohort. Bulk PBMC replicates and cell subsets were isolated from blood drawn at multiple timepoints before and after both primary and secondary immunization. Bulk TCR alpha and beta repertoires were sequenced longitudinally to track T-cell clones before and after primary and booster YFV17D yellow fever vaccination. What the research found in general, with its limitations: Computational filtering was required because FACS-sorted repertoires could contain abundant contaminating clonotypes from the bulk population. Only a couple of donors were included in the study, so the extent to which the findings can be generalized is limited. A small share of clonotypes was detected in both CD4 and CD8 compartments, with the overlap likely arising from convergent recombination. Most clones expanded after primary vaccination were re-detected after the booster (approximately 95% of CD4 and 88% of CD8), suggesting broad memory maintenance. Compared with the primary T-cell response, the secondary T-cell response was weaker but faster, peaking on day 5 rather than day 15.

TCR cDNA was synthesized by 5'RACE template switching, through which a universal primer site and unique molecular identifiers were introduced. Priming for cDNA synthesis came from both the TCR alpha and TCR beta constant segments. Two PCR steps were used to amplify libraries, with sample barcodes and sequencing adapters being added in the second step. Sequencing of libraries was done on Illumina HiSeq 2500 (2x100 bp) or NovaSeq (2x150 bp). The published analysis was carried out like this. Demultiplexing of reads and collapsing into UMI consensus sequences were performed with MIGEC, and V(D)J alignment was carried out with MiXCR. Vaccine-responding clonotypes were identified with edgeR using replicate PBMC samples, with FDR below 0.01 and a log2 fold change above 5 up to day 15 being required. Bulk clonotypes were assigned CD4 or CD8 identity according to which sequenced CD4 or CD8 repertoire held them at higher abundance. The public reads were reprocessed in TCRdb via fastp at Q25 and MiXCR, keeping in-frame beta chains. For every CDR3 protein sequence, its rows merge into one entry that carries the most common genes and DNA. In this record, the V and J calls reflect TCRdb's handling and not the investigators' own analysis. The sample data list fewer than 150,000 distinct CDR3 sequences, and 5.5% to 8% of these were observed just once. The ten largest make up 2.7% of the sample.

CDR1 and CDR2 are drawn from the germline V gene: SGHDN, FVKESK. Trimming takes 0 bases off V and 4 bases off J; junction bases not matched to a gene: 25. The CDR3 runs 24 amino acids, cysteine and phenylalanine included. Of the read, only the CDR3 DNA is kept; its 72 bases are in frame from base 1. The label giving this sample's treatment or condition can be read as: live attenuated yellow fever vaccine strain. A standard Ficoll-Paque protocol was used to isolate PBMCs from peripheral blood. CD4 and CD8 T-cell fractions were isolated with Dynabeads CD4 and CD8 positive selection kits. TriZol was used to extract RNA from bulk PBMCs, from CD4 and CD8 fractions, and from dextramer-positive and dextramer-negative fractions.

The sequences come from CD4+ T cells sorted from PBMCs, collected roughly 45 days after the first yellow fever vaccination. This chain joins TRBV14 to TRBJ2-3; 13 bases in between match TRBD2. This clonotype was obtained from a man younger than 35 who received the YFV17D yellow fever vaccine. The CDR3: CASSQDPRTSGGGVGGGVSDTQYF. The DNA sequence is TGTGCCAGCAGCCAAGATCCAAGGACTAGCGGGGGAGGAGTGGGGGGCGGGGTTTCAGATACGCAGTATTTT.